This T cell receptor (beta chain) was identified in a study of blood T cell repertoires in COVID-19. Turning to the study itself: Collection of acute and convalescent COVID-19 samples took place in the United States, Italy and Spain.

This clone was detected once. In the source study's methods: By means of reference gene primer amplification, nucleated cell counts were estimated. The data were produced by immunoSEQ multiplex PCR, yet TCRdb's version contains in-frame clones alone and is incomplete. Clone size and V and J calls were adopted from that table, with D and trimming inferred from the DNA. The data hold 230,000 or so clones, with more than 65% observed a single time. Individuals aged roughly 18 to 95 years were recruited from fewer than 25 US areas. Cohorts were assigned according to the clinical history that participants reported. The CDR3 sequence is 13 residues long. The germline V and J ends were trimmed by 3 bases and 8 bases, with 14 bases remaining between them. Per germline, CDR1 SGHNT and CDR2 YYREEE (reference sequence).

The clonotype was recovered from a man aged 50-60 years who had recovered from COVID-19. Sequencing used PBMCs or T cells enriched from blood (not recorded which). V is TRBV5-4 and J is TRBJ1-2; the D is unclear. As DNA, the CDR3 is TGTGCCAGCAGCTCACCAGGCCTACACGGCTACACCTTC. Protein: CASSSPGLHGYTF. The full variable domain, its missing parts supplied by reference TRBV5-4 and TRBJ1-2, is ETGVTQSPTHLIKTRGQQVTLRCSSQSGHNTVSWYQQALGQGPQFIFQYYREEENGRGNFPPRFSGLQFPNYSSELNVNALELDDSALYLCASSSPGLHGYTFGSGTRLTVV.